The TCR beta chain under discussion was sequenced for a study of spatial heterogeneity in lung cancer. Study as a whole: In raw reads, more than 9.5 appearances on average were recorded for each unique TCR and UMI combination.

MiXCR was run by TCRdb on the 5' RACE reads, yielding one entry per CDR3 protein. The sample holds approximately 40,000 distinct CDR3 sequences, roughly 5.5% seen once. Time point: sample taken at primary tumor resection. Material for sequencing was whole RNA from tumor, nontumor lung or frozen PBMC, left unsorted. The roughly 68 donors had untreated early-stage non-small cell lung cancer. There are 13 residues in the CDR3. Germline V gene lookup returns CDR1 LGHDT and CDR2 YNNKEL (reference sequence). Trimming shortened V by 4 bases and J by 6 bases, and 12 bases separated the two germline ends. This receptor was obtained from a female donor with early-stage non-small cell lung cancer. The sequences come from PBMCs, collected at surgery. J is TRBJ1-2 and V is TRBV3-1, with D unclear. CDR3 DNA: TGTGCCAGCAGCCGCCTCAACGAAGATGGCTACACCTTC. It codes for CASSRLNEDGYTF.